The subject of this entry is one T cell receptor (beta chain). Its antigen remains unidentified. TCR alpha and TCR beta cDNA libraries carrying sample barcodes and UMIs came from 5'RACE with constant-segment primers. TCRdb passed the 5' RACE reads through MiXCR, listing each CDR3 protein once. Here the sample spans 110,000 to 150,000 distinct CDR3 sequences, around 27% being singletons. This specimen belongs to a study of T-cell memory formation after mild COVID-19. The junction had 15 bases not matched to a gene; V was cut back by 2 bases and J by 7 bases. The CDR3 is 17 amino acids. The germline CDR1 and CDR2 sequences are SGHRS and YFSETQ. Study results and caveats: Mostly located in CM and EM were contracting CD4+ clones, with contracting CD8+ clones located in EMRA. Clones contracting across day 15 to 85 had a balanced CD4/CD8 profile; later expanding clones leaned CD4+.

J is TRBJ2-7 and V is TRBV5-1; TRBD2 agrees at 10 bases. The source of this sequence is an adult woman who had mild COVID-19 (a few samples of this study predate the infection). Cell type and time point are not known. Sample: PBMCs or a T cell subset sorted from them (not recorded which). The CDR3 DNA reads as TGCGCCAGCAGCTTCGAGCCAGCGGGAGGGCTTCTTCATGAGCAGTACTTC. Its protein is CASSFEPAGGLLHEQYF.